This T cell receptor (beta chain) originates from a study of long-term antiretroviral therapy in people with HIV. Study-wide results and caveats: Despite increasing after ART, diversity remained lower than that of transplant donor controls. Repertoires in HIV (unlike those of controls) had narrower CDR3 length ranges.

The libraries were made with immunoSEQ v3.0 at survey level. Assay: immunoSEQ multiplex PCR; the TCRdb copy retains only in-frame clones and omits some. Here the sample spans around 20,000 clones, about 81% being singletons. Points on this clone: Its specificity is not known.

Every donor had one or more pre-ART and two or more post-ART PBMC samples. Specimens retained roughly 0.95-10 million cryopreserved PBMC preceding DNA extraction. Sequencing used unsorted PBMCs, obtained 0.3 years after starting antiretroviral therapy. The receptor's source is a woman in her 50s with HIV.

The CDR3 reads CASSSAGRGVNTGELFF. Written as DNA, the CDR3 is TGTGCCAGCAGCTCAGCAGGTCGGGGGGTGAACACCGGGGAGCTGTTTTTT. V usage is TRBV9 and J usage is TRBJ2-2, with 7 bases identical to TRBD2. The germline V gene encodes CDR1 SGDLS and CDR2 YYNGEE. V lost 4 bases and J lost 1; bases outside the gene matches: 10. This CDR3 contains 17 residues.